The present entry profiles one T cell receptor (beta chain) with its context. It has no known antigen specificity. Base qualities are not at hand, and no much larger clone is one base apart. TCRbeta CDR3 regions were amplified from genomic DNA using the immunoSEQ Assay, a bias-controlled multiplex PCR. Per the original workflow: The number of nucleated cells in each sample was estimated by amplification of reference gene primers within the assay. To quantify the absolute abundance of each unique TCRbeta CDR3 rearrangement, sequence reads were collapsed and filtered. For each sample, productive Simpson clonality was calculated by taking the square root of Simpson's diversity index across productive rearrangements. TCRdb limited this immuneACCESS table to in-frame rearrangements with V and J called. A share of clones is missing; checked studies link under half to unresolved V genes, and the rest is unexplained. That table gives V, J and clone size, and the DNA gave D and trimming. The sample yields about 150,000 clones; 80% to 90% were counted once. The top ten clonotypes cover 3% to 3.5% of the sample.

This specimen comes from a study of blood T cell repertoires in COVID-19 (dated by TCRdb to the early 2020s). Regarding the complete study: Collaborator samples came from the United States, Italy and Spain and covered acute and convalescent phases of COVID-19. The prospective study material was composed of cDNA or gDNA derived from T cells, B-cell-depleted T cells, or PBMCs. A de-identified subject ID, COVID-19 status, age in years and sex were almost always included in the sample metadata. The samples were drawn from the first 160 participants of the ongoing ImmuneRACE study and from roughly 1,300 subjects provided by 6 global collaborators. Subjects who had been exposed to COVID-19, were actively infected with it, or had recovered from it provided the deeply sampled blood TCRbeta repertoires that made up the dataset. The repertoires were released in a freely available public database meant as a resource for research on the immune response to SARS-CoV-2. HLA class I and class II types, where available, came from metadata supplied by the sample provider rather than from assay-based typing. On the study overall, not on this receptor specifically: The quantity of clinical and demographic metadata differed by source and by participant and was supplied without curation.

Reading from cysteine to phenylalanine, the CDR3 counts 15 amino acids. CDR3 DNA is the only sequence kept; it has 45 bases, read in frame from the first base. The germline ends are 21 bases apart after V is trimmed by 7 bases and J by 4 bases. The germline V gene sets CDR1 to SGHRS and CDR2 to YFSETQ. The collaborating institutions used their own protocols to collect whole blood in K2EDTA tubes. For TCRbeta analysis, collaborator samples were shipped as frozen whole blood, as isolated PBMCs, or as DNA extracted from either sample type. The sequence was collected from a woman aged 55-70 years with active COVID-19. Material for sequencing was peripheral blood. The chain joins TRBV5-1 to TRBJ2-7; a tentative D call is TRBD2 (6 bases match). The nucleotide sequence is given as TGCGCCAGCCGGATTAGCGGCCACCCGGATTACGAGCAGTACTTC. This translates into CASRISGHPDYEQYF.